The 18 T cell receptor beta chains reported below all come from one sample, sequenced in a study of human T cells and chemical hapten exposure. MiXCR, run by TCRdb on the RACE reads, gives a single entry per CDR3 protein. Seen here are 75,000 to 100,000 distinct CDR3 sequences, roughly 12% observed once, and the top ten hold approximately 2%. Time point of the sample: patch test 1, 2 weeks after DPC sensitization. Documented treatment: therapeutic diphenylcyclopropenone sensitization with weekly scalp DPC. The specimen comprised whole blood, sampled in connection with sensitization to the hapten diphenylcyclopropenone (DPC). The receptors stem from a woman in her 40s with alopecia areata. Some clones in this sample may be carry-over from other donors' samples.

This sequence joins TRBV6-2 or TRBV6-3 and TRBJ2-7; D is ambiguous. CDR3 length equals 14 residues. CDR1 is MNHEY and CDR2 is SVGEGT in the germline V gene. The V end was cut by 6 bases, the J end by 1 base, with 13 bases between. The CDR3 nucleotides read TGTGCCAGCAGGAGACCGGGCACTTCCTACGAGCAGTACTTC. Amino acid sequence: CASRRPGTSYEQYF.

This clonotype was detected a few times. The chain couples TRBV27 to TRBJ2-3; D is perhaps TRBD1 (6 bases). The CDR3 sequence is 15 residues long. The germline V gene encodes CDR1 MNHEY and CDR2 SMNVEV (reference sequence). V lost 0 bases to trimming and J lost 7 bases, with 14 bases between them. In nucleotides, the CDR3 is TGTGCCAGCAGTTTATCGACTGGGGGCATGAATACGCAGTATTTT. This encodes CASSLSTGGMNTQYF.

V usage is TRBV28 and J usage is TRBJ2-2, with 8 bases fitting TRBD2. CDR1 is MDHEN, CDR2 SYDVKM, per germline. This CDR3 has 12 residues. V lost 9 bases, J lost 6 bases, and 3 bases stayed unmatched. CDR3 nucleotides: TGTGCCAGTGGACTAGCCTCCGGGGAGCTGTTTTTT. Its protein product is CASGLASGELFF. The variable domain in full, completed from reference TRBV28 and TRBJ2-2, reads DVKVTQSSRYLVKRTGEKVFLECVQDMDHENMFWYRQDPGLGLRLIYFSYDVKMKEKGDIPEGYSVSREKKERFSLILESASTNQTSMYLCASGLASGELFFGEGSRLTVL.

This clonotype was counted only a few times. The rearrangement joins TRBV2 to TRBJ2-2; D not certain. V gave up 6 bases and J gave up 2 bases, with 13 bases separating them. This CDR3 contains 15 residues. Germline V lookup: CDR1 SNHLY, CDR2 FYNNEI. CDR3: CASRGRPANTGELFF. The CDR3 nucleotides are TGTGCCAGCAGAGGACGGCCAGCCAACACCGGGGAGCTGTTTTTT.

This clonotype has a handful of counts. V is TRBV7-3 and J is TRBJ2-2; the D is unclear. The V gene's germline CDR1 is SGHTA and CDR2 FQGTGA. The CDR3 runs to 12 residues. V lost 3 bases, J lost 6 bases, and 5 bases lay in between. CDR3 in amino acids: CASSFPPGELFF. DNA of the CDR3: TGTGCCAGCAGCTTTCCCCCCGGGGAGCTGTTTTTT.

This clonotype was counted only a few times. The gene calls are TRBV27 and TRBJ2-1; no firm D call. Trimming shortened V by 3 bases and J by 7 bases, and 13 bases separated the two germline ends. The CDR3 spans 14 residues. CDR1 MNHEY and CDR2 SMNVEV come from the germline V gene (reference sequence). CDR3 sequence: CASSLAPRLNEQFF. As DNA, the CDR3 is TGTGCCAGCAGTTTGGCTCCTAGACTTAATGAGCAGTTCTTC.

Only a few counts were recorded for this clonotype. J is TRBJ1-5 and V is TRBV3-1, with unresolved D. Germline V gene sequence: CDR1 LGHDT, CDR2 YNNKEL (reference sequence). CDR3 length equals 14 residues. Between the trimmed V and J ends, which lost 4 bases and 5 bases, there was a span of 12 bases. The DNA of the CDR3 is TGTGCCAGCAGCCTCACCCCGGGAGATCAGCCCCAGCATTTT. It specifies CASSLTPGDQPQHF.

This rearrangement joins TRBV6-6 to TRBJ2-1, with TRBD2 matching 8 bases. This CDR3 is built from 15 residues. Germline V gene data show CDR1 as MNHNY and CDR2 as SVGAGI (reference sequence). With V trimmed by 6 bases and J by 3 bases, 7 bases remained unmatched. The CDR3 nucleotides are TGTGCCAGCAGCATACCAGCGGGAGTCTACAATGAGCAGTTCTTC. Translation: CASSIPAGVYNEQFF.

This clonotype occurred a few times. The chain joins TRBV7-6 to TRBJ2-2; D remains unclear. CDR1 is SGHVS and CDR2 is FNYEAQ in the germline V gene. The CDR3 has 15 amino acids. V lost 0 bases to trimming and J lost 6 bases, with 11 bases between them. The CDR3 DNA follows: TGTGCCAGCAGCTTAGCGGGCATGGGTTCCGGGGAGCTGTTTTTT. It yields the protein CASSLAGMGSGELFF.

This clonotype was detected ten times or more. The V call is TRBV11-2, the J call TRBJ2-7, with 11 bases aligning to TRBD1. J was trimmed by 3 bases and V by 4 bases; bases with no gene match: 8. In germline, CDR1 is SGHAT, CDR2 FQNNGV. The CDR3 sequence is 16 residues long. Written as DNA, the CDR3 is TGTGCCAGCAGCTCCGCCGGGACAGGGGGTCTCTACGAGCAGTACTTC. Translation: CASSSAGTGGLYEQYF.

The sample holds a few counts of this clonotype. V is TRBV6-5 and J is TRBJ2-6; TRBD1 aligns across 8 bases. The CDR3 has 16 residues. Trimming removed 8 bases from V and 0 bases from J; junction bases left unmatched: 6. Germline V gene lookup returns CDR1 MNHEY and CDR2 SVGAGI. This CDR3 is CASLGQVDSGANVLTF. The CDR3 nucleotides read TGTGCCAGCTTGGGACAGGTCGACTCTGGGGCCAACGTCCTGACTTTC.

This clonotype was seen many times. The rearrangement links TRBV27 to TRBJ2-7, with D unclear. Germline CDR1 reads MNHEY; CDR2 reads SMNVEV (reference sequence). V lost 9 bases to trimming and J lost 2 bases, with 11 bases between them. The CDR3 length is 12 residues. CDR3 sequence: CASRFSPYEQYF. The DNA for the CDR3 is TGTGCCAGTCGTTTCTCCCCCTACGAGCAGTACTTC.

The chain employs TRBV18 and TRBJ2-3; D unresolved. CDR3 length: 14 residues. V shed 2 bases and J shed 2 bases, with 8 bases lying between them. Germline V lookup: CDR1 KGHSH, CDR2 LQKENI. CDR3 region: CASSPTQATDTQYF. DNA for the CDR3: TGTGCCAGCTCACCAACGCAGGCCACAGATACGCAGTATTTT.

This clonotype has ten or more counts. This rearrangement joins TRBV10-3 to TRBJ2-3; D is uncertain. The CDR3 covers 15 residues. Germline lookup yields CDR1 ENHRY and CDR2 SYGVKD. V dropped 10 bases and J dropped 2 bases, with 19 bases sitting between them. CDR3 nucleotide sequence: TGTGCCACGACCCTACAGCGTACCAACACAGATACGCAGTATTTT. This sequence encodes CATTLQRTNTDTQYF.

This clonotype was counted at least ten times. The genes are TRBV27 and TRBJ1-5, with unresolved D. This CDR3 contains 12 residues. Between the trimmed V and J ends, which lost 0 bases and 3 bases, there was a span of 0 bases. Per germline, CDR1 MNHEY and CDR2 SMNVEV (reference sequence). The CDR3 reads CASSLSNQPQHF. The CDR3 DNA is TGTGCCAGCAGTTTATCCAATCAGCCCCAGCATTTT.

The chain recombines TRBV29-1 with TRBJ2-1, with 11 bases lining up with TRBD1. Germline V lookup: CDR1 SQVTM, CDR2 ANQGSEA. With 0 bases clipped from V and 6 bases from J, the junction kept 10 bases outside the gene matches. CDR3 length: 17 amino acids. The DNA for the CDR3 is TGCAGCGTTGAAGATTGGTCCGGACAGGGGGCCCCCAATGAGCAGTTCTTC. Translation: CSVEDWSGQGAPNEQFF.

This clonotype was seen only a few times. This rearrangement joins TRBV20-1 to TRBJ1-5; tentative D call: TRBD1 (5 bases). The V end was cut by 6 bases, the J end by 9 bases, with 6 bases between. Germline V CDR1 and CDR2: DFQATT, SNEGSKA (reference sequence). CDR3 size: 9 residues. The CDR3 loop is CSAGRPQHF. The CDR3 DNA is TGCAGTGCGGGGCGGCCCCAGCATTTT.

The V gene is TRBV28, the J gene TRBJ2-7; TRBD1 or TRBD2 may be the D gene (5 bases each). V was cut by 7 bases and J by 6 bases, with 19 bases left in between. Germline V gene lookup returns CDR1 MDHEN and CDR2 SYDVKM. The CDR3 has 14 amino acids. The CDR3 bases are TGTGCCAGCACACAACCTGGGGGATCCATCGAGCAGTACTTC. Its protein is CASTQPGGSIEQYF.